The 4 T cell receptor beta chains given below trace back to one sample, sequenced in a study of cytomegalovirus exposure and HLA in healthy donors. Vbeta (60) and Jbeta (13) primers were used in the PCR. Sequencing used immunoSEQ multiplex PCR; TCRdb keeps in-frame clones, though not all of them. Here the sample spans around 190,000 clones, around 83% being singletons. Material: PBMCs. These receptors came from a girl aged 2 to 10 in good health and CMV-seropositive.

The V call is TRBV5-5, the J call TRBJ1-1; D is possibly TRBD1 (6 bases). V lost 5 bases, J lost 5 bases, and 19 bases lay in between. This CDR3 has 15 amino acids. The germline CDR1 and CDR2 sequences are SGHKS and YYEKEE (reference sequence). CDR3 nucleotide sequence: TGTGCCAGCAGATACTCGGGGGGCCGGAGGACTGAAGCTTTCTTT. This translates into CASRYSGGRRTEAFF.

The chain uses TRBV7-3 and TRBJ2-7, with D maybe TRBD2 (5 bases). CDR3 length: 13 amino acids. Trimming took 5 bases from V and 3 from J, leaving 11 bases between them. From germline, CDR1 is SGHTA and CDR2 FQGTGA. CDR3 bases: TGTGCCAGCAGCCCAACCCGGGGCTACGAGCAGTACTTC. Translation: CASSPTRGYEQYF.

The chain couples TRBV5-1 to TRBJ1-2, with a tentative D call TRBD1 (6 bases). V was cut by 0 bases and J by 7 bases, with 16 bases left in between. The CDR3 spans 15 residues. Germline loops: CDR1 SGHRS, CDR2 YFSETQ. CDR3 DNA sequence: TGCGCCAGCAGCTTGGAGGCGGGGGGCGGCGGTGGCTACACCTTC. It encodes CASSLEAGGGGGYTF.

Note on this clone: The sample holds other DNA sequences that translate to the same CDR3. J is TRBJ1-5 and V is TRBV18, with TRBD1 as a possible D gene (6 bases). Germline CDR1 KGHSH, CDR2 LQKENI. The CDR3 has 13 residues. The germline V and J ends were trimmed by 3 bases and 5 bases, with 8 bases remaining between them. The DNA for the CDR3 is TGTGCCAGCTCACCGACAGGAGATCAGCCCCAGCATTTT. This sequence encodes CASSPTGDQPQHF. Together with reference TRBV18 and TRBJ1-5, the CDR3 gives the full variable domain: NAGVMQNPRHLVRRRGQEARLRCSPMKGHSHVYWYRQLPEEGLKFMVYLQKENIIDESGMPKERFSAEFPKEGPSILRIQQVVRGDSAAYFCASSPTGDQPQHFGDGTRLSIL.